Below are 6 T cell receptor beta chains sequenced from a single sample in a study of control samples from healthy donors and cancer patients. Produced via immunoSEQ multiplex PCR; TCRdb's table is partial and in-frame only. The repertoire has about 180,000 clones, about 92% of them found once; the top ten carry over 1.1%. Sequencing was performed on blood. The source of these receptors is a man aged 25-45 years in good health.

This clone was found once. The V and J genes are TRBV5-4 and TRBJ2-3, with D perhaps TRBD2 (6 bases). The germline CDR1 and CDR2 sequences are SGHNT and YYREEE (reference sequence). The V end was cut by 0 bases, the J end by 3 bases, with 11 bases between. The CDR3 consists of 15 residues. CDR3 sequence (DNA): TGTGCCAGCAGCTTGGGACTAGTTGGAACAGATACGCAGTATTTT. This gives the protein CASSLGLVGTDTQYF.

V gene TRBV19 combines with J gene TRBJ1-5, with D possibly matching TRBD1 (5 bases). The CDR3 extends over 15 amino acids. Per germline, CDR1 LNHDA and CDR2 SQIVND (reference sequence). V was trimmed by 5 bases and J by 4 bases, leaving 15 bases between them. The CDR3 is CASSHQGGVNQPQHF. The CDR3 bases are TGTGCCAGTAGTCATCAGGGCGGCGTAAATCAGCCCCAGCATTTT.

The chain uses TRBV5-6 and TRBJ1-1; D not certain. The CDR3 runs to 13 residues. Trimming pared 0 bases from V and 8 bases from J, leaving 11 bases between. Germline CDR1 is SGHDT and CDR2 is YYEEEE. In DNA form, the CDR3 reads TGTGCCAGCAGCTTGGGCGTCGCGGTAGAAGCTTTCTTT. Its protein product is CASSLGVAVEAFF.

V usage is TRBV1 and J usage is TRBJ1-5; the table's D call, TRBD1, was not checked against the DNA. TRBV1 has pseudogene status. The CDR3 length is 15 residues. CDR3 loop: CTSRGHLYSNQPQHF. The CDR3 DNA is TGCACCAGCAGGGGACACCTCTATAGCAATCAGCCCCAGCATTTT.

This chain connects TRBV3-1 (or the pseudogene TRBV3-2) to TRBJ2-1; 11 bases agree with TRBD2. Germline V gene sequence: CDR1 LGHDT, CDR2 YNNKEL (reference sequence). V gave up 2 bases and J gave up 9 bases; unmatched junction bases: 6. The CDR3 contains 15 residues. As DNA, the CDR3 is TGTGCCAGCAGCCAAAATAGCGGGAGGGCAAGTGAGCAGTTCTTC. Translated: CASSQNSGRASEQFF.

The V and J genes are TRBV3-1 (or the pseudogene TRBV3-2) and TRBJ2-1; TRBD2 is a possible D gene (6 bases). Trimming left V 6 bases short and J 6 bases short, with 9 bases between. Germline V gives CDR1 LGHDT, CDR2 YNNKEL (reference sequence). The CDR3 runs to 12 residues. CDR3 protein: CASSWDSNEQFF. The CDR3 nucleotides are TGTGCCAGCAGTTGGGACTCCAATGAGCAGTTCTTC.